A single sample is the source of the 11 T cell receptor beta chains below, sequenced in a study of blood T cell repertoires in COVID-19 (TCRdb year 2020). The method behind the library was the immunoSEQ multiplex PCR assay. TCRdb mirrors the immuneACCESS table, restricted to in-frame sequences. Some clones are absent from its copies; in checked studies, under half trace to an unresolved V gene, and the reason for the others is unknown. This sample gives fewer than 500,000 clones in total; roughly four fifths of them show up just once. Under 1.2% of the sample lies in the top ten. Sequenced material: peripheral blood. These receptors all stem from a human donor with acute or convalescent COVID-19. The donor label of this sample is uncertain.

The genes are TRBV5-6 and TRBJ1-2; D uncertain. The V end lost 0 bases, the J end lost 1 base, and 7 bases lay between the germline ends. Germline CDR1 reads SGHDT; CDR2 reads YYEEEE. The length of the CDR3 is 14 residues. The CDR3 sequence is CASSLERSNYGYTF. The CDR3 DNA sequence: TGTGCCAGCAGCTTGGAACGGAGTAACTATGGCTACACCTTC. The full variable domain, completed using reference TRBV5-6 and TRBJ1-2, is DAGVTQSPTHLIKTRGQQVTLRCSPKSGHDTVSWYQQALGQGPQFIFQYYEEEERQRGNFPDRFSGHQFPNYSSELNVNALLLGDSALYLCASSLERSNYGYTFGSGTRLTVV.

In its sample, this clone was seen once. The chain is built from TRBV5-6 and TRBJ2-5, with 13 bases that match TRBD2. With 4 bases clipped from V and 4 bases from J, the junction kept 10 bases outside the gene matches. Looked up from germline, CDR1 is SGHDT and CDR2 is YYEEEE. CDR3 length: 17 amino acids. DNA for the CDR3: TGTGCCAGCAGCCCCGGGACTAGCGGGATAAGAAGAGAGACCCAGTACTTC. Amino acid sequence: CASSPGTSGIRRETQYF.

The rearrangement links TRBV28 to TRBJ1-4, with D possibly TRBD1 on 5 matching bases. V dropped 3 bases and J dropped 0 bases, with 14 bases sitting between them. Germline V gene sequence: CDR1 MDHEN, CDR2 SYDVKM. CDR3 length: 17 amino acids. The CDR3 DNA is TGTGCCAGCAGTTTCCAGGGATTGGTGTCAACTAATGAAAAACTGTTTTTT. It is translated as CASSFQGLVSTNEKLFF.

The chain couples TRBV5-4 to TRBJ1-1, with a weak D call TRBD1 (5 bases). The CDR3 consists of 13 residues. Looked up from germline, CDR1 is SGHNT and CDR2 is YYREEE (reference sequence). V was pared by 2 bases and J by 6 bases, with 11 bases between. CDR3 residues: CASSFDRTSEAFF. For the CDR3, the DNA is TGTGCCAGCAGCTTCGACAGAACGTCTGAAGCTTTCTTT. The full variable domain, with the rest looked up from reference TRBV5-4 and TRBJ1-1, is ETGVTQSPTHLIKTRGQQVTLRCSSQSGHNTVSWYQQALGQGPQFIFQYYREEENGRGNFPPRFSGLQFPNYSSELNVNALELDDSALYLCASSFDRTSEAFFGQGTRLTVV.

The J gene is TRBJ2-5, the V gene TRBV3-1 (or the pseudogene TRBV3-2); D might be TRBD1 (6 bases). The length of the CDR3 is 13 residues. Per germline, CDR1 LGHDT and CDR2 YNNKEL (reference sequence). Trimming cost V 4 bases and J 5 bases, with 11 bases left between them. The CDR3 sequence is CASSLGGRETQYF. The DNA of the CDR3 is TGTGCCAGCAGCCTTGGGGGCCGGGAGACCCAGTACTTC.

CDR3 nucleotide sequence: TGTGCCAGCAGCAGGGGACTAGCGGGGGGAAACCCTAAATACGAGCAGTACTTC. This translates into CASSRGLAGGNPKYEQYF. The chain has TRBV5-6 and TRBJ2-7; TRBD2 aligns across 15 bases. The CDR3 loop spans 18 amino acids. Per germline, CDR1 SGHDT and CDR2 YYEEEE. Trimming removed 4 bases from V and 4 bases from J; junction bases left unmatched: 12.

J is TRBJ1-1 and V is TRBV6-5, with 8 bases fitting TRBD1. This CDR3 has 14 amino acids. Germline V gene lookup returns CDR1 MNHEY and CDR2 SVGAGI. V shed 5 bases and J 6 bases; nucleotides not matched to a gene: 8. The CDR3, as DNA: TGTGCCAGCAGTCGACCCAGGGGGCAATCTGAAGCTTTCTTT. Protein product: CASSRPRGQSEAFF.

The chain has TRBV2 and TRBJ1-6, with D unresolved. Between the trimmed V and J ends, which lost 6 bases and 0 bases, there was a span of 9 bases. Germline V gives CDR1 SNHLY, CDR2 FYNNEI. The CDR3 loop spans 15 amino acids. As DNA, the CDR3 is TGTGCCAGCAGCACTTCGTACTCCTATAATTCACCCCTCCACTTT. The encoded protein is CASSTSYSYNSPLHF.

The chain couples TRBV29-1 to TRBJ1-5, with a possible D match to TRBD1 (6 bases). Trimming took 6 bases from V and 3 from J, leaving 15 bases between them. CDR3 length: 14 amino acids. Looked up from germline, CDR1 is SQVTM and CDR2 is ANQGSEA. Written as DNA, the CDR3 is TGCAGCGTGACTATAGGGGGTTACAATCAGCCCCAGCATTTT. Its protein product is CSVTIGGYNQPQHF. Full variable domain (rest looked up from reference TRBV29-1 and TRBJ1-5): SAVISQKPSRDICQRGTSLTIQCQVDSQVTMMFWYRQQPGQSLTLIATANQGSEATYESGFVIDKFPISRPNLTFSTLTVSNMSPEDSSIYLCSVTIGGYNQPQHFGDGTRLSIL.

The chain joins TRBV6-5 to TRBJ1-2, with D perhaps matching TRBD1 (6 bases). The V and J ends lost 6 bases and 6 bases respectively, with 20 bases between them. The germline gives CDR1 MNHEY, CDR2 SVGAGI. This CDR3 comprises 15 residues. In DNA form, the CDR3 reads TGTGCCAGCAGCCAATATGGGGGGGGCGTTCATGGCTACACCTTC. Translation: CASSQYGGGVHGYTF.

The chain is built from TRBV5-1 and TRBJ1-6; D is perhaps TRBD1 (6 bases). CDR3 length equals 16 residues. Between the trimmed V and J ends, which lost 2 bases and 5 bases, there was a span of 14 bases. The germline CDR1 and CDR2 sequences are SGHRS and YFSETQ. The CDR3 bases are TGCGCCAGCAGCTTACAGGGCCAGGGGAATAATTCACCCCTCCACTTT. Protein: CASSLQGQGNNSPLHF.